Here is one T cell receptor (beta chain) with its context. Its cognate antigen is unknown. CDR3 length equals 14 residues. V was trimmed by 4 bases and J by 4 bases, leaving 11 bases between them. In germline, CDR1 is ENHRY, CDR2 SYGVKD. The sample originates from a study of T cells after yellow fever vaccination. MiXCR, applied by TCRdb to the 5' RACE reads, yields one record per CDR3 protein. The profile shows about 580,000 distinct CDR3 sequences, around a sixth of them singletons. General study findings and limits: Bulk-population clonotypes that are abundant could appear as contaminants in FACS-sorted repertoires.

The gene calls are TRBV10-3 and TRBJ2-1, with no clear D. The source material was PBMCs, sampled 4 to 5 days after the first yellow fever vaccination. The receptor's source is a man younger than 35 who received the YFV17D yellow fever vaccine. The CDR3 bases are TGTGCCATCAGTGGGAGTGGAATATACAATGAGCAGTTCTTC. Translated: CAISGSGIYNEQFF.